The present T cell receptor (beta chain) was sequenced within a study of shared clonotypes between healthy human individuals. Concerning this clone itself: Its antigen is unidentified.

Naive CD8 cells lacked CD45RO and underwent positive selection for CCR7, leaving out terminally differentiated effector memory CD45RA+ cells. Per germline, CDR1 MNHEY and CDR2 SMNVEV (reference sequence). This CDR3 has 16 residues. V trimming: 5 bases; J trimming: 0 bases; junction bases outside the gene matches: 3. Deep was the level used in running the assay. This table comes from immunoSEQ multiplex PCR, and its TCRdb copy is limited to in-frame clones, with some not included. Of over 750,000 clones detected, just over 95% appear once; the ten largest clones hold approximately 0.2%. Findings and caveats of the study: Relative to memory subsets, naive subsets generally showed larger estimated richness.

The V gene is TRBV27, the J gene TRBJ2-5, with TRBD2 matching 13 bases. Sequences were obtained from naive CD8+ T cells sorted from blood. The receptor was derived from a man younger than 45 in good health. This CDR3 is CASSMGTSGNQETQYF. In DNA, the CDR3 is TGTGCCAGCAGTATGGGGACTAGCGGGAACCAAGAGACCCAGTACTTC.